This TCR beta chain was sequenced for a study of CD8 T cells in Susac syndrome. Germline CDR1 is SEHNR and CDR2 is FQNEAQ (reference sequence). The ends were cut back, 5 bases at V and 3 bases at J, with 17 bases in the middle. The CDR3 contains 16 residues. After extraction with the RNeasy kit, roughly 0.45 to 1 ug of the RNA was reverse transcribed using random hexamers. One entry per CDR3 protein results from TCRdb running MiXCR on the immunoSEQ multiplex PCR reads. The sample comprises a few hundred thousand distinct CDR3 sequences, 85% to 90% of which are singletons, and more than 0.09% rests with the top ten.

The clonotype was recovered from a human donor with multiple sclerosis. Sequencing input: CD8+ T cells from PBMCs. The chain combines TRBV7-9 with TRBJ2-1; tentative D call: TRBD2 (6 bases). CDR3 DNA sequence: TGTGCCAGCAGCCACTTTCTAGCGACGGACTACAATGAGCAGTTCTTC. Translating it yields CASSHFLATDYNEQFF. The whole variable domain, filled in from reference TRBV7-9 and TRBJ2-1, reads DTGVSQNPRHKITKRGQNVTFRCDPISEHNRLYWYRQTLGQGPEFLTYFQNEAQLEKSRLLSDRFSAERPKGSFSTLEIQRTEQGDSAMYLCASSHFLATDYNEQFFGPGTRLTVL.